This TCR beta chain emerged from a study of neoadjuvant anti-PD-1 for oral cavity cancer. Whole-study context: Patients without progression received a fourth nivolumab dose around day 43, then surgical resection on days 50-56.

Sequenced by immunoSEQ multiplex PCR; TCRdb stores in-frame clones only, minus some. This table has over 9,500 clones, under 60% appearing once. The CDR3 is made up of 12 amino acids. Trimming removed 2 bases at V and 7 bases at J, with 9 bases between. Germline V lookup: CDR1 MDHEN, CDR2 SYDVKM. In this sample, this clone turned up once. Its antigen is unknown. Whole-study results and caveats: Greater tumor shrinkage accompanied bigger post-treatment sizes of preexisting clones. Each response group had just a few patients in TCR analyses.

The TCR originated in a person aged 35 to 85 with oral cavity squamous cell carcinoma. This chain connects TRBV28 to TRBJ2-7, with D perhaps matching TRBD1 (5 bases). Specimen: tumor tissue, collected before nivolumab (anti-PD-1) treatment. CDR3 bases: TGTGCCAGCAGTTTAAAGGGGCGGGAGCAGTACTTC. This gives the protein CASSLKGREQYF.